These T cell receptor beta chains were read from a single sample in a study of T cell changes during pregnancy in multiple sclerosis. TCRdb's table, derived via immunoSEQ multiplex PCR, lists solely in-frame clones and lacks some. The repertoire holds around 49,000 clones, with 90% as singletons. This material consisted of peripheral blood, taken after pregnancy. These receptors all stem from a female donor in good health, enrolled as a control in a pregnancy study. The CDR3 runs from the conserved cysteine through the conserved F or W. The order of the fields is CDR3 protein, V gene, J gene, clone size. Clone size is given for some rows only: seen once, a few or many times, or a class if the clone is expanded.

CASRPPGQSYEQYF	TRBV6-5	TRBJ2-7	once
CATSRFPGQGADEQYF	TRBV15	TRBJ2-7	-
CASSQRTGQGRGEQYF	TRBV14	TRBJ2-7	once
CASSRQGPGGSEAFF	TRBV5-6	TRBJ1-1	-
CASSLNRVHPLSPLHF	TRBV18	TRBJ1-6	-
CASSQETGTSGSYEQYF	TRBV4-2	TRBJ2-7	-
CASRTGTGGNYEQYF	TRBV7-9	TRBJ2-7	once
CASSPPSGSGYEQYF	TRBV7-2	TRBJ2-7	-
CASSSYREAGNTIYF	TRBV7-6	TRBJ1-3	-
CASSQAYRANSPLHF	TRBV4-3	TRBJ1-6	once
CATSRVAGPPLLGDNEQYF	TRBV15	TRBJ2-7	-
CASSESLEAGNTIYF	TRBV6-1	TRBJ1-3	few
CASSSGGLNYGYTF	TRBV28	TRBJ1-2	-
CASSPTGQGIHTF	TRBV6-5	TRBJ1-2	once
CASSPLTPRGSNEQFF	TRBV18	TRBJ2-1	-
CASSTSGGSETQYF	TRBV19	TRBJ2-5	-
CASSPFWGGNQPQHF	TRBV7-2	TRBJ1-5	-
CASNYQGVVGNEQFF	TRBV27	TRBJ2-1	-
CASSKRGVRYEQYF	TRBV2	TRBJ2-7	-
CASSSSATTDTQYF	TRBV4-3	TRBJ2-3	-
CSVYGRGSGEKLFF	TRBV29-1	TRBJ1-4	-
CASRQGDYGYTF	TRBV5-4	TRBJ1-2	-
CASSLTRSNEQFF	TRBV7-3	TRBJ2-1	-
CASTRQGQETQYF	TRBV19	TRBJ2-5	-
CASSLEGVATEAFF	TRBV7-8	TRBJ1-1	once
CASSLDRFAGELFF	TRBV7-3	TRBJ2-2	-
CASSVSDRAETQYF	TRBV9	TRBJ2-5	-
CASSLGQGGYGYTF	TRBV13	TRBJ1-2	-
CASWAGTGGPTGYGYTF	TRBV25-1	TRBJ1-2	-
CASSLGAGVYEQYF	TRBV5-1	TRBJ2-7	-
CSVGSRTGVSSYEQYF	TRBV29-1	TRBJ2-7	-
CASSLGRTSGSKNIQYF	TRBV5-1	TRBJ2-4	-
CASSYSTIGANYGYTF	TRBV6-5	TRBJ1-2	-
CASIGQGNYEQYF	TRBV2	TRBJ2-7	-
CASSESRMNTEAFF	TRBV10-2	TRBJ1-1	-
CAWSVAGFGTQYF	TRBV30	TRBJ2-5	-
CASNPVSGSTDTQYF	TRBV21-1	TRBJ2-3	-
CASSLFTSGGLSYNEQFF	TRBV5-1	TRBJ2-1	-
CASSGRQGPYHGYTF	TRBV7-8	TRBJ1-2	-
CASSLRGGEQYF	TRBV27	TRBJ2-7	-
CASNRPLAGVAGELFF	TRBV2	TRBJ2-2	-
CASNKGVAGYTF	TRBV7-9	TRBJ1-2	-
CASVRPGQGLRGYTF	TRBV19	TRBJ1-2	few
CASSLGAFTDTQYF	TRBV5-1	TRBJ2-3	-
CASTERAGASYGYTF	TRBV7-3	TRBJ1-2	once
CASSDSSESGYGYTF	TRBV6-4	TRBJ1-2	few
CASSFREKLFF	TRBV5-8	TRBJ1-4	few
CASSSPGGWSGRAKGTDTQYF	TRBV28	TRBJ2-3	-
CASSLRGGEQFF	TRBV5-6	TRBJ2-1	-
CASSIKAGQGYGYTF	TRBV19	TRBJ1-2	-
CASSWDILRDGYTF	TRBV11-2	TRBJ1-2	-
CASSLGRLAGGKNTGELFF	TRBV7-9	TRBJ2-2	-
CASSGLLAGGNTGELFF	TRBV5-1	TRBJ2-2	-
CAWSGAGNQPQHF	TRBV30	TRBJ1-5	-
CASSLDGTGGEKLFF	TRBV5-1	TRBJ1-4	few
CASSLGRQPQHF	TRBV5-6	TRBJ1-5	-
CASSLGVGGFSYEQYF	TRBV7-2	TRBJ2-7	-